Listed below are T cell receptor beta chains from one sample, sequenced in a study of shared clonotypes between healthy human individuals. Assay used: immunoSEQ multiplex PCR; TCRdb lists only in-frame clones, some missing. The sample lists approximately 1,000,000 clones, more than 75% occurring once. Sequencing input: memory CD4+ T cells from PBMCs. These receptors all come from a young man in good health. Some clones in this sample may be carry-over from other donors' samples. CDR3s include the opening cysteine and the closing phenylalanine or tryptophan. A D gene is named only where the DNA matches it firmly. For some rows the clone size is stated as once, few or many, or as a class when expanded; others skip it.

abundance,v_gene,j_gene,d_gene,CDR3aa,CDR3nt
.,TRBV9,TRBJ2-3,.,CASSVLSGQTDTQYF,TGTGCCAGCAGCGTACTCAGTGGACAGACGGATACGCAGTATTTT
.,TRBV4-3,TRBJ1-4,.,CASSQASGWDEKLFF,TGCGCCAGCAGCCAAGCGTCAGGGTGGGATGAAAAACTGTTTTTT
.,TRBV14,TRBJ1-2,TRBD1,CASSQRTGRTNYGYTF,TGTGCCAGCAGCCAAAGGACAGGGAGGACTAACTATGGCTACACCTTC
.,TRBV18,TRBJ2-5,.,CASSPGIRETQYF,TGTGCCAGCTCACCGGGAATAAGAGAGACCCAGTACTTC
.,TRBV7-2,TRBJ2-3,TRBD1,CASSRQTGGLTDTQYF,TGTGCCAGCAGCCGTCAGACAGGGGGACTCACAGATACGCAGTATTTT
.,TRBV9,TRBJ1-3,TRBD1,CASSTSGTGASSGNTIYF,TGTGCCAGCAGCACGTCCGGGACAGGGGCCTCCTCTGGAAACACCATATATTTT
.,TRBV7-2,TRBJ2-1,.,CASSRGLRDEQFF,TGTGCCAGCAGCCGGGGACTCCGCGATGAGCAGTTCTTC
.,TRBV12-1,TRBJ2-7,.,CASSREAYRGVYEQYF,TGTGCCAGCAGCAGAGAGGCCTACAGGGGCGTCTACGAGCAGTACTTC
.,TRBV5-4,TRBJ1-2,TRBD1,CASSRGTDGGYTF,TGTGCCAGCAGCCGTGGGACAGACGGAGGCTACACCTTC
.,TRBV5-6,TRBJ2-1,TRBD1,CASSLETGLVNNEQFF,TGTGCCAGCAGCTTGGAGACAGGGTTAGTCAACAATGAGCAGTTCTTC
once,TRBV6-6,TRBJ2-1,TRBD1,CASTLGQGGSYNEQFF,TGTGCCAGCACCTTGGGACAGGGAGGCTCCTACAATGAGCAGTTCTTC
few,TRBV30,TRBJ1-2,.,CAWTRQRGAYYSYGYTF,TGTGCCTGGACCCGACAACGGGGCGCGTACTATAGCTATGGCTACACCTTC
.,TRBV29-1,TRBJ2-7,TRBD1,CSVLRTGAYEQYF,TGCAGCGTTTTAAGGACAGGGGCCTACGAGCAGTACTTC
once,TRBV7-9,TRBJ2-7,.,CASSGRGYEQYF,TGTGCCAGCAGCGGAAGGGGTTACGAGCAGTACTTC
.,TRBV4-1,TRBJ1-5,.,CASSQSAAGIGNQPQHF,TGCGCCAGCAGCCAGTCGGCCGCCGGGATAGGCAATCAGCCCCAGCATTTT
few,TRBV6-5,TRBJ1-5,.,CASSWGWNQPQHF,TGTGCCAGCAGTTGGGGGTGGAATCAGCCCCAGCATTTT
.,TRBV9,TRBJ2-7,TRBD2,CASSVDQAGGYEQYF,TGTGCCAGCAGCGTAGATCAAGCGGGAGGATACGAGCAGTACTTC
few,TRBV7-2,TRBJ2-4,.,CASSLARAAIQYF,TGTGCCAGCAGCTTAGCCCGGGCTGCCATTCAGTACTTC
.,TRBV5-4,TRBJ1-1,.,CASSPPSGTEAFF,TGTGCCAGCAGCCCCCCATCAGGGACTGAAGCTTTCTTT
.,TRBV19,TRBJ2-2,.,CASSIIVGGRGTGELFF,TGTGCCAGTAGTATTATCGTCGGGGGACGGGGGACCGGGGAGCTGTTTTTT
once,TRBV4-1,TRBJ2-1,TRBD2,CASSQMIAGAYNEQFF,TGCGCCAGCAGCCAGATGATAGCGGGAGCCTACAATGAGCAGTTCTTC
.,TRBV28,TRBJ2-1,.,CASNPMGSYNEQFF,TGTGCCAGCAACCCTATGGGCTCCTACAATGAGCAGTTCTTC
.,TRBV18,TRBJ1-2,TRBD1,CASSPGQGAGYGYTF,TGTGCCAGCTCACCGGGGCAGGGGGCTGGCTATGGCTACACCTTC
.,TRBV6-6,TRBJ2-1,.,CASSGRSGSYNEQFF,TGTGCCAGCAGTGGCAGGTCGGGAAGTTACAATGAGCAGTTCTTC
many,TRBV5-1,TRBJ2-7,TRBD2,CASSPLAGVTYEQYF,TGCGCCAGCAGCCCTCTAGCGGGAGTGACCTACGAGCAGTACTTC
.,TRBV4-3,TRBJ1-4,TRBD1,CASSLIGSTGAELFF,TGCGCCAGCAGCCTTATCGGGTCTACAGGGGCGGAACTGTTTTTT
.,TRBV7-2,TRBJ1-2,.,CASSAQGPGGYTF,TGTGCCAGCAGCGCGCAGGGACCTGGGGGCTACACCTTC
.,TRBV9,TRBJ2-1,TRBD2,CASSPTGLAGGNEQFF,TGTGCCAGCAGCCCTACCGGGCTAGCGGGAGGCAATGAGCAGTTCTTC
.,TRBV7-2,TRBJ2-3,.,CASSSWGSHTDTQYF,TGTGCCAGCAGCTCTTGGGGGAGTCACACAGATACGCAGTATTTT
few,TRBV30,TRBJ1-3,.,CAWSSGMVGNTIYF,TGTGCCTGGAGTTCAGGGATGGTAGGAAACACCATATATTTT
.,TRBV15,TRBJ2-7,TRBD2,CATSRDTGTSGSAEQYF,TGTGCCACCAGCAGAGATACCGGGACTAGCGGGTCGGCCGAGCAGTACTTC
.,TRBV28,TRBJ2-7,TRBD2,CASSSTSGRGPLYEQYF,TGTGCCAGCAGCTCAACTAGCGGGAGGGGGCCCCTCTACGAGCAGTACTTC
.,TRBV10-2,TRBJ2-3,TRBD2,CASSSRETSGLTDTQYF,TGCGCCAGCAGTAGCCGTGAGACTAGCGGACTCACAGATACGCAGTATTTT
.,TRBV28,TRBJ1-2,TRBD1,CASAWTGNGYGYTF,TGTGCCAGCGCATGGACAGGGAATGGGTATGGCTACACCTTC
.,TRBV10-1,TRBJ2-1,.,CASSERAIYNEQFF,TGCGCCAGCAGTGAGCGGGCCATTTACAATGAGCAGTTCTTC
many,TRBV27,TRBJ1-4,.,CASSLAPSYNEKLFF,TGTGCCAGCAGTTTAGCGCCGAGTTACAATGAAAAACTGTTTTTT
.,TRBV6-5,TRBJ2-1,TRBD2,CASSYSASGTYNEQFF,TGTGCCAGCAGTTACTCGGCTAGCGGGACCTACAATGAGCAGTTCTTC
.,TRBV28,TRBJ1-2,.,CASSLGGSNYGYTF,TGTGCCAGCAGTTTGGGGGGCAGCAACTATGGCTACACCTTC
.,TRBV5-6,TRBJ2-3,TRBD2,CASSGGLAGPDTQYF,TGTGCCAGCAGCGGGGGACTAGCGGGGCCAGATACGCAGTATTTT
.,TRBV5-1,TRBJ1-3,TRBD1,CASSSLGGTGGDTIYF,TGCGCCAGCAGCTCCCTCGGTGGGACAGGGGGCGACACCATATATTTT
few,TRBV30,TRBJ1-2,TRBD1,CASLGTGSSSNYGYTF,TGTGCCTCCCTGGGGACAGGGTCGTCCTCTAACTATGGCTACACCTTC
.,TRBV28,TRBJ2-3,TRBD2,CASSFMLGSGRAAGDTQYF,TGTGCCAGCAGTTTCATGTTGGGCAGCGGGAGGGCCGCCGGAGATACGCAGTATTTT
once,TRBV6-1,TRBJ1-2,TRBD1,CASFFTGGEYGYTF,TGTGCCAGCTTTTTCACAGGGGGCGAGTATGGCTACACCTTC
many,TRBV27,TRBJ2-5,TRBD1,CASGDRVETQYF,TGTGCCAGCGGTGACAGGGTAGAGACCCAGTACTTC
.,TRBV4-1,TRBJ2-1,TRBD2,CASSQDPSGTSYNEQFF,TGCGCCAGCAGCCAAGATCCTAGCGGGACGTCCTACAATGAGCAGTTCTTC
few,TRBV5-4,TRBJ2-2,.,CASSLRATGELFF,TGTGCCAGCAGCTTGAGGGCCACCGGGGAGCTGTTTTTT
once,TRBV18,TRBJ1-1,.,CASSPRGAPGTEAFF,TGTGCCAGCTCACCACGTGGGGCGCCGGGCACTGAAGCTTTCTTT
.,TRBV5-1,TRBJ1-2,.,CASSTFGTSNSNYGYTF,TGCGCCAGCAGCACTTTCGGGACATCGAATTCTAACTATGGCTACACCTTC
.,TRBV5-6,TRBJ2-5,.,CASSHLGTQYF,TGTGCCAGCAGCCACCTAGGGACCCAGTACTTC
few,TRBV4-2,TRBJ1-1,.,CASSQERGRTEAFF,TGTGCCAGCAGCCAAGAAAGGGGGAGGACTGAAGCTTTCTTT
many,TRBV5-1,TRBJ1-1,.,CASRNQGGTNTEAFF,TGCGCCAGCAGAAACCAAGGAGGGACGAACACTGAAGCTTTCTTT
.,TRBV4-1,TRBJ2-2,.,CASSPLRGTNTGELFF,TGCGCCAGCAGCCCCCTGCGGGGTACGAACACCGGGGAGCTGTTTTTT
.,TRBV5-4,TRBJ2-1,TRBD2,CASSLSGGRPNNEQFF,TGTGCCAGCAGCTTGTCTGGCGGGAGGCCTAACAATGAGCAGTTCTTC
.,TRBV14,TRBJ2-5,.,CASSRRTRETQYF,TGTGCCAGCAGCCGAAGGACCAGAGAGACCCAGTACTTC
.,TRBV28,TRBJ2-2,TRBD2,CASRLAGNTGELFF,TGTGCCAGCAGACTAGCGGGAAATACCGGGGAGCTGTTTTTT